This TCR beta chain emerged from a study of blood T cells in healthy people across ages. Whole-study findings and limits: Those diversity estimates obtained from one million T cells were thought to be underestimates.

Concerning this clonotype: Its antigen is currently unknown.

The second PCR ran about 6 to 11 cycles with a sample-barcoded 5' primer and J-beta primers. Sequencing yielded, for each sample, at least 3 million paired-end reads carrying CDR3. TCRdb ran MiXCR on the 5' RACE reads and lists one entry per CDR3 protein. The sample shows some 760,000 distinct CDR3 sequences, more than 20% of them seen only once. This CDR3 has 16 amino acids. Deletions cut 0 bases from V and 7 bases from J, with 15 bases between. CDR1 is MNHEY and CDR2 is SVGEGT in the germline V gene. These same data were also listed under a study on T cells of mothers and their children.

The sequence came from a boy aged 5-17 years in good health. This chain joins TRBV6-2 or TRBV6-3 and TRBJ2-2, with D maybe TRBD1 (7 bases). The specimen was blood. CDR3 sequence (DNA): TGTGCCAGCAGTTACTCGGAGGGGGCGTTGGACGGGGAGCTGTTTTTT. Translated: CASSYSEGALDGELFF.